These T cell receptor beta chains were read from a single sample in a study of cytomegalovirus exposure and HLA in healthy donors. Produced via immunoSEQ multiplex PCR; TCRdb's table is partial and in-frame only. The table shows more than 60,000 clones, with 80% occurring only once. Material: PBMCs. These receptors all come from a woman aged 30 to 39 in good health and CMV-seronegative. The CDR3 runs from the conserved cysteine through the conserved F or W.

TRBJ2-3 TRBV4-3 CASSQDPPSTDTQYF
TRBJ2-7 TRBV7-2 CASSQGGQGFYEQYF
TRBJ2-5 TRBV4-1 CASSQGPGSWGHVGETQYF
TRBJ2-1 TRBV29-1 CSVAGRGSDNEQFF
TRBJ1-1 TRBV7-2 CASSLGQGKAEAFF
TRBJ2-7 TRBV7-3 CASSLLQGYEQYF
TRBJ2-7 TRBV30 CAWSVGSYEQYF
TRBJ2-2 TRBV30 CAWWTGWTGELFF
TRBJ1-1 TRBV30 CAGQGFTEAFF
TRBJ1-2 TRBV29-1 CSVEGFGLINYGYTF
TRBJ2-1 TRBV29-1 CSVVTGMSSYNEQFF
TRBJ2-1 TRBV2 CASSRGLAVGYNEQFF
TRBJ1-2 TRBV6-5 CASSYAQDTYGYTF
TRBJ1-5 TRBV6-5 CASRSQGAGQPQHF
TRBJ2-7 TRBV6-1 CASSDRQGFYEQYF
TRBJ1-2 TRBV6-7 CASSCKDRGEDYGYTF
TRBJ1-6 TRBV6-5 CASRDTQKNSPLHF
TRBJ1-4 TRBV7-2 CASSYTGSNEKLFF
TRBJ2-1 TRBV7-9 CASSLGGPGYYNEQFF